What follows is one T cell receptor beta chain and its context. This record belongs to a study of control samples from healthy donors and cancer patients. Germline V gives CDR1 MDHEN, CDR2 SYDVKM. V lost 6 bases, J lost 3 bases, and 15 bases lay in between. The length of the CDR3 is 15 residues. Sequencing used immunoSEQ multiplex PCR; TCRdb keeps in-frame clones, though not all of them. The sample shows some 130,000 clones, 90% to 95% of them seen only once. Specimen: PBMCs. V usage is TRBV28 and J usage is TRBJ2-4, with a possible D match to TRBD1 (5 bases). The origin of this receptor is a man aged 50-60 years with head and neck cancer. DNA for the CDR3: TGTGCCAGCAGCGTTACTACAGGTTACAAAAACATTCAGTACTTC. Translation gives CASSVTTGYKNIQYF.